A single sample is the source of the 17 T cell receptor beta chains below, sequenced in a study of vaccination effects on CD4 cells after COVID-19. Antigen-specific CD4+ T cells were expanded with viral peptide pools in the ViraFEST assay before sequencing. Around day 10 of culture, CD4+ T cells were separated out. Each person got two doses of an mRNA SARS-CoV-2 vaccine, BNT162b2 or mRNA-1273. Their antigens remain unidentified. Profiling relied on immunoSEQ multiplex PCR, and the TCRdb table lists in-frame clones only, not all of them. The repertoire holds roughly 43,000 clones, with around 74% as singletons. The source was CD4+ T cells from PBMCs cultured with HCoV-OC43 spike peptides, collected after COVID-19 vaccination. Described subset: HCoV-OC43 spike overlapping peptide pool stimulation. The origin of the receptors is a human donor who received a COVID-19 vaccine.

CDR3 protein: CSVINREKGTEAFF. DNA for the CDR3: TGCAGCGTCATAAACAGGGAGAAGGGCACTGAAGCTTTCTTT. The V call is TRBV29-1, the J call TRBJ1-1; D might be TRBD1 (6 bases). Germline values: CDR1 SQVTM, CDR2 ANQGSEA. CDR3 size: 14 residues. Trimming pared 6 bases from V and 4 bases from J, leaving 18 bases between.

The DNA for the CDR3 is TGTGCCTGGAGTAGGGGTCCCTACGAGCAGTACTTC. Protein: CAWSRGPYEQYF. The J gene is TRBJ2-7, the V gene TRBV30, with TRBD1 as a possible D gene (5 bases). The ends were cut back, 2 bases at V and 2 bases at J, with 7 bases in the middle. This CDR3 has 12 amino acids. The germline V gene has CDR1 GTSNPN and CDR2 SVGIG (reference sequence).

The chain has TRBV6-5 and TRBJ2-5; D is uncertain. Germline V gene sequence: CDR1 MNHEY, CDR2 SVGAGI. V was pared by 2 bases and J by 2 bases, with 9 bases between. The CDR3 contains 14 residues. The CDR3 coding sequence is TGTGCCAGCAGTTACGGTTGGCGGCAAGAGACCCAGTACTTC. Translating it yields CASSYGWRQETQYF.

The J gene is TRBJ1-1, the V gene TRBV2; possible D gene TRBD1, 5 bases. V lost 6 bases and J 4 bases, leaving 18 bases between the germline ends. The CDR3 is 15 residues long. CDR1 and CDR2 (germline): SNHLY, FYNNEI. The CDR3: CASSQRQGRVTEAFF. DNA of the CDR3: TGTGCCAGCAGCCAAAGGCAGGGTAGGGTCACTGAAGCTTTCTTT.

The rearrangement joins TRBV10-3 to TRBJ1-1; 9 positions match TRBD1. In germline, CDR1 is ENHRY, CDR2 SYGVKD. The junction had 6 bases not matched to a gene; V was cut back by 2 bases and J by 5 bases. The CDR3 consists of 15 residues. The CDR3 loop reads CAISETGGVNTEAFF. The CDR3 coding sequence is TGTGCCATCAGTGAGACAGGGGGCGTTAATACTGAAGCTTTCTTT.

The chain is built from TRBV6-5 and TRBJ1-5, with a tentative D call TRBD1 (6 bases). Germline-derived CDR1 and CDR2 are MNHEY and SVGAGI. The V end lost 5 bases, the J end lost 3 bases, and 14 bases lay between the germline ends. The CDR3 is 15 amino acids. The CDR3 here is CASSTTGTINQPQHF. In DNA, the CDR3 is TGTGCCAGCAGTACAACCGGGACAATCAATCAGCCCCAGCATTTT.

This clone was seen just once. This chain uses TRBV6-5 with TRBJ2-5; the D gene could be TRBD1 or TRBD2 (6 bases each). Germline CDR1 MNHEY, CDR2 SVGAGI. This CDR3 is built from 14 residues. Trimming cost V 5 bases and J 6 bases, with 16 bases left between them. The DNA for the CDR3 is TGTGCCAGCAGTCCAGAGACACGGGGGCAGACCCAGTACTTC. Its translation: CASSPETRGQTQYF.

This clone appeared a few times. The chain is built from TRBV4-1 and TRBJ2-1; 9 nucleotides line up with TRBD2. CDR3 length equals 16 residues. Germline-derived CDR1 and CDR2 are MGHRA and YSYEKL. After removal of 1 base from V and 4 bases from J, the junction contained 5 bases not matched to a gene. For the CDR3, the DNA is TGCGCCAGCAGCCAAGTGTCGGGACTAGCTTACAATGAGCAGTTCTTC. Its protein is CASSQVSGLAYNEQFF.

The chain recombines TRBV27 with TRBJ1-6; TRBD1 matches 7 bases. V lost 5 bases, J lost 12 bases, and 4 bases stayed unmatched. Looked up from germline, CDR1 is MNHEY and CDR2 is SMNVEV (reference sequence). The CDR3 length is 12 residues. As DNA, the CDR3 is TGTGCCAGCAGTCTCAGGACAGGACCCCTCCACTTT. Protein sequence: CASSLRTGPLHF.

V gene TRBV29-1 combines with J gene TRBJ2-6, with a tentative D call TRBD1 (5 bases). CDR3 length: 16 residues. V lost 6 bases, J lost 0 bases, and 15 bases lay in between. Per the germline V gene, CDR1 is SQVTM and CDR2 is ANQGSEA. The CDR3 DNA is TGCAGCGTCCTATGGACATTCATCTCTGGGGCCAACGTCCTGACTTTC. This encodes CSVLWTFISGANVLTF.

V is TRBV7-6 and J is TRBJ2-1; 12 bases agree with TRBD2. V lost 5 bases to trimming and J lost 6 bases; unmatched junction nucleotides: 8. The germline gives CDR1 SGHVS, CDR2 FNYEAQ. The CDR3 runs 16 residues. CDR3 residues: CASSRRLAGEGNEQFF. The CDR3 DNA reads TGTGCCAGCAGCCGAAGACTAGCGGGAGAGGGCAATGAGCAGTTCTTC.

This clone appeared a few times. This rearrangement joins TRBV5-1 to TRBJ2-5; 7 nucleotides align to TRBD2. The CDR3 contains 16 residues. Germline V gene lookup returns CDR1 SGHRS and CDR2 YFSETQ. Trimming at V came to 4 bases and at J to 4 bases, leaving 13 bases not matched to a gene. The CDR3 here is CASSDPWREYRETQYF. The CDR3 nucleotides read TGCGCCAGCAGCGATCCCTGGCGGGAGTATAGAGAGACCCAGTACTTC.

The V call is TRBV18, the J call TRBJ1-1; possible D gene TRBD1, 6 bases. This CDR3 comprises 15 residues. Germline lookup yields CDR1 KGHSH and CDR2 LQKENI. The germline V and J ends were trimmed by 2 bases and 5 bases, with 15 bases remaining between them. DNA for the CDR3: TGTGCCAGCTCACCAGCCGGGGGGGCGGGTACTGAAGCTTTCTTT. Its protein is CASSPAGGAGTEAFF.

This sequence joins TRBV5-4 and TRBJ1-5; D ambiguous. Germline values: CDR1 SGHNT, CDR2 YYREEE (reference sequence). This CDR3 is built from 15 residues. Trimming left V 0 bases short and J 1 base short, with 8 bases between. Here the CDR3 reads CASSLATVSNQPQHF. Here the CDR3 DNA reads TGTGCCAGCAGCTTGGCAACGGTGAGCAATCAGCCCCAGCATTTT.

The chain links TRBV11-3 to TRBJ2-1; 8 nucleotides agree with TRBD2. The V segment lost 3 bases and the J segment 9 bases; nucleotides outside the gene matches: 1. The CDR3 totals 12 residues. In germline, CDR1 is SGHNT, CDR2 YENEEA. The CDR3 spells CASSLAGGEQFF. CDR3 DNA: TGTGCCAGCAGCTTGGCGGGAGGTGAGCAGTTCTTC.

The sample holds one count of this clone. Here the CDR3 reads CASSLALAGGYEQFF. The CDR3 region has the DNA TGTGCCAGCAGCCTGGCGTTAGCGGGGGGTTATGAGCAGTTCTTC. The chain couples TRBV3-1 (or the pseudogene TRBV3-2) to TRBJ2-1; 10 bases agree with TRBD2. V shed 4 bases and J 8 bases; nucleotides not matched to a gene: 8. CDR3 length: 15 residues. Germline V gives CDR1 LGHDT, CDR2 YNNKEL (reference sequence).

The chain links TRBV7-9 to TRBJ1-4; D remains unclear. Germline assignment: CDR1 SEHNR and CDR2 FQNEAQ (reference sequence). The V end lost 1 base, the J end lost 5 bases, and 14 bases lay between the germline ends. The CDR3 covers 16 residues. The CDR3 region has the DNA TGTGCCAGCAGCTTAGGTAGCCTTAGCCCGAATGAAAAACTGTTTTTT. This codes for CASSLGSLSPNEKLFF.